The 29 T cell receptor beta chains in this list originate from one sample, sequenced in a study of OX40 agonist ivuxolimab in advanced cancers. The protocol was immunoSEQ multiplex PCR, while the TCRdb copy is restricted to in-frame clones and leaves out a portion. The repertoire has tens of thousands of clones, roughly nine tenths of them found once; the top ten carry approximately 0.33%. The starting material was CD4+ or CD8+ T cells sorted from blood, obtained in a trial of the OX40 agonist ivuxolimab. These receptors were obtained from an adult with an advanced solid tumor such as melanoma, head and neck, liver or kidney cancer.

The chain links TRBV7-2 to TRBJ1-4; D unresolved. Trimming cost V 2 bases and J 6 bases, with 7 bases left between them. This CDR3 comprises 13 residues. Germline CDR1 and CDR2: SGHTA and FQGNSA. CDR3 in DNA: TGTGCCAGCAGCTTAAGGAGGGATGAAAAACTGTTTTTT. Its protein product is CASSLRRDEKLFF.

The chain joins TRBV10-1 to TRBJ2-3, with no clear D. CDR3 length: 16 residues. Trimming took 3 bases from V and 6 from J, leaving 19 bases between them. The V gene's germline CDR1 is WNHNN and CDR2 SYGVQD (reference sequence). CDR3 nucleotide sequence: TGCGCCAGCAGTGAACTGCTAGAGATGGTAGTTGATACGCAGTATTTT. This codes for CASSELLEMVVDTQYF.

This rearrangement joins TRBV6-5 to TRBJ2-7; D unresolved. The CDR3 covers 15 residues. V gave up 0 bases and J gave up 7 bases, with 16 bases separating them. Germline V CDR1 and CDR2: MNHEY, SVGAGI. CDR3 bases: TGTGCCAGCAGTTACTCTCTAAGGGTAGCAGCTGAGCAGTACTTC. The encoded protein is CASSYSLRVAAEQYF.

This clone was found once. J is TRBJ2-5 and V is TRBV7-8; 13 nucleotides line up with TRBD2. This CDR3 region has 16 residues. The germline V gene has CDR1 SGHVS and CDR2 FQNEAQ. The junction had 8 bases not matched to a gene; V was cut back by 5 bases and J by 5 bases. This CDR3 reads CASSPTSGGAAETQYF. CDR3 coding DNA: TGTGCCAGCAGCCCTACTAGCGGGGGGGCCGCGGAGACCCAGTACTTC. The whole variable domain, remainder taken from reference TRBV7-8 and TRBJ2-5, is GAGVSQSPRYKVAKRGQDVALRCDPISGHVSLFWYQQALGQGPEFLTYFQNEAQLDKSGLPSDRFFAERPEGSVSTLKIQRTQQEDSAVYLCASSPTSGGAAETQYFGPGTRLLVL.

This CDR3 is CASKTMRGLTGELFF. The CDR3 DNA reads as TGTGCCAGCAAAACGATGAGGGGGCTCACCGGGGAGCTGTTTTTT. The chain recombines TRBV27 with TRBJ2-2, with 7 bases identical to TRBD1. V trimming: 7 bases; J trimming: 4 bases; junction bases outside the gene matches: 9. CDR1 is MNHEY, CDR2 SMNVEV, per germline (reference sequence). The CDR3 consists of 15 residues.

This clone showed up just a few times. The DNA for the CDR3 is TGTGCCAGCAGCCCCAACCGACAGGGATGGACCTACGAGCAGTACTTC. Translated, it gives CASSPNRQGWTYEQYF. The chain joins TRBV7-8 to TRBJ2-7; 7 bases align to TRBD1. This CDR3 has 16 residues. With V trimmed by 5 bases and J by 2 bases, 12 bases remained unmatched. The germline V gene has CDR1 SGHVS and CDR2 FQNEAQ.

This sequence joins TRBV5-4 and TRBJ1-5; perhaps TRBD1 as D (5 bases). V dropped 1 base and J dropped 1 base, with 9 bases sitting between them. Per germline, CDR1 SGHNT and CDR2 YYREEE (reference sequence). The CDR3 has 15 amino acids. CDR3 DNA sequence: TGTGCCAGCAGCTTGAGGGGTTACAGCAATCAGCCCCAGCATTTT. Its protein is CASSLRGYSNQPQHF. The full variable domain, its missing parts supplied by reference TRBV5-4 and TRBJ1-5, is ETGVTQSPTHLIKTRGQQVTLRCSSQSGHNTVSWYQQALGQGPQFIFQYYREEENGRGNFPPRFSGLQFPNYSSELNVNALELDDSALYLCASSLRGYSNQPQHFGDGTRLSIL.

V usage is TRBV13 and J usage is TRBJ2-3; unclear D gene. CDR1 is PRHDT and CDR2 is FYEKMQ in the germline V gene (reference sequence). The CDR3 sequence is 11 residues long. V was clipped by 2 bases and J by 6 bases, with 3 bases between them. This CDR3 reads CASSLKDTQYF. In DNA form, the CDR3 reads TGTGCCAGCAGCTTAAAGGATACGCAGTATTTT. The variable domain in full, with the rest retrieved from reference TRBV13 and TRBJ2-3, is AAGVIQSPRHLIKEKRETATLKCYPIPRHDTVYWYQQGPGQDPQFLISFYEKMQSDKGSIPDRFSAQQFSDYHSELNMSSLELGDSALYFCASSLKDTQYFGPGTRLTVL.

The CDR3 loop is CASSYRGPRGNQPQHF. In DNA, the CDR3 is TGTGCCAGCAGCTATCGGGGTCCACGGGGCAATCAGCCCCAGCATTTT. V gene TRBV7-8 combines with J gene TRBJ1-5; D is unresolved. In germline, CDR1 is SGHVS, CDR2 FQNEAQ. CDR3 length: 16 amino acids. V dropped 4 bases and J dropped 2 bases, with 15 bases sitting between them.

The chain has TRBV7-8 and TRBJ1-2, with D perhaps matching TRBD1 (5 bases). Trimming pared 2 bases from V and 4 bases from J, leaving 14 bases between. CDR3 length equals 15 residues. Germline loops: CDR1 SGHVS, CDR2 FQNEAQ. The CDR3 bases are TGTGCCAGCAGCTTAAGGCGCAGGGAGGGCTATGGCTACACCTTC. Translating gives CASSLRRREGYGYTF.

CDR3 bases: TGTGCCAGCAGTTACGGGTCAGTCGTCTCCTACGAGCAGTACTTC. This codes for CASSYGSVVSYEQYF. The genes are TRBV6-8 and TRBJ2-7; the D is unclear. This CDR3 contains 15 residues. V was shortened by 2 bases and J by 0 bases, with 11 bases between the two germline ends. Germline V lookup: CDR1 MNHGY, CDR2 SAAAGT.

This chain connects TRBV25-1 to TRBJ2-1; TRBD2 matches 8 bases. With V trimmed by 6 bases and J by 9 bases, 16 bases remained unmatched. The CDR3 spans 16 residues. Germline CDR1 and CDR2: MGHDK and SYGVNS. CDR3 coding DNA: TGTGCCAGCAGGGCCTATGGGAGCGGGGGTTGGAGTGAGCAGTTCTTC. Its protein product is CASRAYGSGGWSEQFF.

V is TRBV27 and J is TRBJ1-2; 11 bases agree with TRBD1. After removal of 6 bases from V and 7 bases from J, the junction contained 7 bases not matched to a gene. Germline lookup yields CDR1 MNHEY and CDR2 SMNVEV (reference sequence). The CDR3 runs to 14 residues. As DNA, the CDR3 is TGTGCCAGCAGCGACCCGGGACAGGGGGGTGGCTACACCTTC. Its protein is CASSDPGQGGGYTF.

This chain links TRBV30 with TRBJ1-1; D remains ambiguous. The germline gives CDR1 GTSNPN, CDR2 SVGIG (reference sequence). The CDR3 covers 11 residues. The V end lost 6 bases, the J end lost 1 base, and 6 bases lay between the germline ends. Written as DNA, the CDR3 is TGTGCCTGCTATGAGAACACTGAAGCTTTCTTT. Its translation is CACYENTEAFF.

The genes are TRBV5-1 and TRBJ2-2, with D perhaps assigned TRBD1 or TRBD2 (5 bases each). Germline values: CDR1 SGHRS, CDR2 YFSETQ. Trimming removed 1 base from V and 3 bases from J, with 13 bases in between. The CDR3 is 16 residues long. CDR3 sequence: CASSLKRGSDTGELFF. The DNA for the CDR3 is TGCGCCAGCAGCTTGAAGAGGGGTTCCGACACCGGGGAGCTGTTTTTT.

This clone occurred once. The chain recombines TRBV6-4 with TRBJ2-1, with 13 bases lining up with TRBD2. The CDR3 consists of 16 residues. Germline V lookup: CDR1 MRHNA, CDR2 SNTAGT. The V and J ends lost 5 bases and 6 bases, in that order; junction bases with no gene match: 7. CDR3 protein: CASSPILAGGRNEQFF. The CDR3 nucleotides are TGTGCCAGCAGTCCCATACTAGCGGGGGGGCGCAATGAGCAGTTCTTC.

The rearrangement uses TRBV6-4 and TRBJ1-1; 8 bases match TRBD1. J lost 4 bases, V lost 6 bases, and 4 bases had no gene match. The length of the CDR3 is 13 residues. The germline V gene encodes CDR1 MRHNA and CDR2 SNTAGT. The DNA for the CDR3 is TGTGCCAGCAGCGCGGACAGGGCCACTGAAGCTTTCTTT. This sequence encodes CASSADRATEAFF.

The rearrangement uses TRBV19 and TRBJ1-2; D perhaps matches TRBD1 (5 bases). Per the germline V gene, CDR1 is LNHDA and CDR2 is SQIVND (reference sequence). This CDR3 has 13 residues. V was trimmed by 7 bases and J by 8 bases, leaving 17 bases between them. This chain's CDR3 is CASNDGQGRGYTF. CDR3 sequence (DNA): TGTGCCAGTAACGACGGTCAGGGAAGAGGCTACACCTTC.

This clone was seen once. J is TRBJ2-1 and V is TRBV6-5; TRBD2 matches 11 bases. Per germline, CDR1 MNHEY and CDR2 SVGAGI. This CDR3 comprises 15 residues. J was trimmed by 7 bases and V by 6 bases; bases with no gene match: 8. The CDR3 region has the DNA TGTGCCAGCAGGATTAGCGGGGGGGCGTGGAATGAGCAGTTCTTC. The encoded protein is CASRISGGAWNEQFF.

The chain uses TRBV7-9 and TRBJ1-4; a weak D match, TRBD1 (5 bases). Germline values: CDR1 SEHNR, CDR2 FQNEAQ (reference sequence). The CDR3 is 12 residues long. V was cut by 5 bases and J by 7 bases, with 8 bases left in between. CDR3 residues: CASSPGGEKLFF. As DNA, the CDR3 is TGTGCCAGCAGCCCGGGGGGTGAAAAACTGTTTTTT.

Remarks on this clone: No DNA is shown, since the ends of the CDR3 on it are uncertain; the CDR3 is the one TCRdb lists. The chain employs TRBV7-5 and TRBJ2-6; whether TRBD1, the table's D call, matches the DNA was not checked. TRBV7-5 is described as a pseudogene. The CDR3 contains 20 residues when both ends are counted. The CDR3 protein is CVRSLAWDRRFGSGANVLTF.

This CDR3 reads CASIKPGGRGTGELFF. For the CDR3, the DNA is TGTGCCAGCATCAAACCTGGGGGGCGAGGCACCGGGGAGCTGTTTTTT. The rearrangement uses TRBV7-8 and TRBJ2-2; D possibly uses TRBD1 or TRBD2 (6 bases each). Deletions cut 7 bases from V and 4 bases from J, with 19 bases between. CDR3 length: 16 amino acids. The germline CDR1 and CDR2 sequences are SGHVS and FQNEAQ. The full variable domain, its missing parts supplied by reference TRBV7-8 and TRBJ2-2, is GAGVSQSPRYKVAKRGQDVALRCDPISGHVSLFWYQQALGQGPEFLTYFQNEAQLDKSGLPSDRFFAERPEGSVSTLKIQRTQQEDSAVYLCASIKPGGRGTGELFFGEGSRLTVL.

The chain carries TRBV7-3 and TRBJ1-6, with TRBD1 matching 8 bases. The germline V gene has CDR1 SGHTA and CDR2 FQGTGA. This CDR3 has 19 residues. Trimming took 2 bases from V and 1 from J; bases not matched to a gene: 10. The CDR3: CASSLERENRGSYNSPLHF. CDR3 nucleotide sequence: TGTGCCAGCAGCTTAGAAAGGGAAAACAGGGGGTCCTATAATTCACCCCTCCACTTT.

V is TRBV5-8 and J is TRBJ2-1; D not resolved. The CDR3 loop spans 10 amino acids. The germline V gene encodes CDR1 SGHTS and CDR2 YDEGEE. Trimming cost V 5 bases and J 4 bases, with 1 base left between them. CDR3 in amino acids: CASSYNEQFF. The CDR3 DNA is TGTGCCAGCAGTTACAATGAGCAGTTCTTC.

The genes are TRBV6-5 and TRBJ2-2; D gene unclear. The CDR3 runs 12 residues. The V end was cut by 6 bases, the J end by 4 bases, with 6 bases between. Germline V gives CDR1 MNHEY, CDR2 SVGAGI. The CDR3 here is CASSFFTGELFF. The CDR3 nucleotides are TGTGCCAGCAGCTTCTTCACCGGGGAGCTGTTTTTT.

Concerning this clone: Germline is not matched at one junction end, which may reflect a read error. The J gene is TRBJ1-2, the V gene TRBV7-9; D remains ambiguous. The CDR3 is 15 residues long. CDR1 SEHNR and CDR2 FQNEAQ come from the germline V gene (reference sequence). In DNA, the CDR3 is TGTGCCAGCAGCTTCAGTTGGGGAGCTAACTGTGGCTACACCTTC. Translating it yields CASSFSWGANCGYTF.

The table lists this clone with a few counts. Germline and junction disagree at one end, which may indicate a read error. The chain carries TRBV7-9 and TRBJ2-5, with 7 positions matching TRBD2. Looked up from germline, CDR1 is SEHNR and CDR2 is FQNEAQ (reference sequence). CDR3 length: 12 amino acids. CDR3 loop: CASSALQAGSHF. In nucleotides, the CDR3 is TGTGCCAGCAGCGCGCTGCAAGCGGGGAGCCACTTC.

The chain recombines TRBV23-1 with TRBJ2-1; 10 bases are a match to TRBD1. TRBV23-1 is an ORF, and what it does is uncertain. The length of the CDR3 is 15 residues. The trim removed 6 bases at V and 8 bases at J, leaving 10 bases unmatched. CDR3 amino acids: CASRPAGQGIYEQFF. In DNA form, the CDR3 reads TGCGCCAGCAGGCCTGCGGGACAGGGGATCTATGAGCAGTTCTTC.

Remarks on this clone: One end of the junction does not line up with germline, which may come from a read error. The chain carries TRBV6-1 and TRBJ1-2, with a tentative D call TRBD1 (5 bases). This CDR3 contains 11 residues. Germline CDR1 reads MNHNS; CDR2 reads SASEGT. CDR3: CASSEAPPTDF. CDR3 in DNA: TGTGCCAGCAGTGAAGCGCCTCCGACAGACTTC.